One sample yielded the 2 T cell receptor beta chains listed below, sequenced in a study of beta chain features in type 1 diabetes. The whole isolated RNA underwent reverse transcription, so sequencing captured expressed TCRB transcripts. Clones were read by immunoSEQ multiplex PCR, and TCRdb kept only the in-frame ones, dropping some. The data show approximately 250,000 clones, 11% seen once. General observations from the study: People with Type 1 diabetes carried modestly yet significantly shorter TCRB CDR3s in all four CD4+ subsets.

Their antigen targets remain unknown. The sample consisted of naive CD4+ T cells from blood. These receptor sequences come from a man aged 30-40 years with type 1 diabetes.

This chain connects TRBV11-1 to TRBJ1-6, with a weak D call TRBD1 (5 bases). Germline assignment: CDR1 SGHAT and CDR2 FQDESV (reference sequence). V was pared by 6 bases and J by 10 bases, with 13 bases between. The CDR3 has 13 residues. In DNA, the CDR3 is TGTGCCAGCAGTACAGGCTCCGAATCACCCCTCCACTTT. Its protein product is CASSTGSESPLHF.

This clone was seen only a few times. The rearrangement joins TRBV5-1 to TRBJ2-7, with no clear D. CDR3 size: 12 residues. Per germline, CDR1 SGHRS and CDR2 YFSETQ. V was pared by 1 base and J by 4 bases, with 6 bases between. This CDR3 is CASSLSDYEQYF. CDR3 coding DNA: TGCGCCAGCAGCTTGAGCGATTACGAGCAGTACTTC.